This T cell receptor beta chain was sequenced for a study of blood T cell repertoires in COVID-19. Study at large: Samples representing acute and convalescent COVID-19 were sourced from the United States, Italy and Spain.

Two consecutive negative NP/OP PCR tests, clearance, or resolved symptoms defined Cohort 3 recovery. Original handling: How many nucleated cells were present was estimated from reference gene primer amplification. The protocol was immunoSEQ multiplex PCR, while the TCRdb copy is restricted to in-frame clones and leaves out a portion. V, J and clone size were drawn from that table, and D and trimming were deduced from the DNA. The table lists over 200,000 clones, more than 75% of them singletons. CDR1 and CDR2 (germline): MRHNA, SNTAGT. The CDR3 runs to 15 residues. V shed 0 bases and J 5 bases; nucleotides not matched to a gene: 6.

The TCR originated in a young man who had recovered from COVID-19. Sequenced: PBMCs or T cells enriched from blood (not recorded which). The chain employs TRBV6-4 and TRBJ2-5; the match to TRBD2 covers 7 bases. DNA of the CDR3: TGTGCCAGCAGTGACTCGGGAGGGCCCCGCGAGACCCAGTACTTC. It specifies CASSDSGGPRETQYF.